The rows below give T cell receptor beta chains drawn from one sample of a study of neurological immune-mediated disorders. Using its own MiXCR run on the 5' RACE reads, TCRdb lists one record per CDR3 protein. Altogether tens of thousands of distinct CDR3 sequences are present, almost 7.5% being singletons, with the ten largest covering 4.4%. Sequences were obtained from PBMCs. The source is a woman between 40 and 50 years old in good health. Both conserved end residues are part of each CDR3. Each record gives: clone size, D gene, V gene, J gene, CDR3 DNA, CDR3 protein. D genes are given only for firm matches. Expanded clones are given a class, and other clones once, few, many or no size at all.

size: many
D: .
V: TRBV5-1
J: TRBJ2-3
DNA: TGCGCCAGCAGCCCCACTGCCGGACAACAAGGAGATACGCAGTATTTT
CDR3: CASSPTAGQQGDTQYF

size: many
D: TRBD1
V: TRBV5-6
J: TRBJ1-6
DNA: TGTGCCAGCAGCTCCCTCCTGGGACAGGGGTTCTCACCCCTCCACTTT
CDR3: CASSSLLGQGFSPLHF

size: many
D: TRBD2
V: TRBV5-1
J: TRBJ2-5
DNA: TGCGCCAGCAGCCAGCGGGGGACAGAGACCCAGTACTTC
CDR3: CASSQRGTETQYF

size: many
D: .
V: TRBV6-6
J: TRBJ2-5
DNA: TGTGCCAGCAGTTACCCGGCGGGGGCATTAGGAGAGACCCAGTACTTC
CDR3: CASSYPAGALGETQYF

size: many
D: .
V: TRBV5-1
J: TRBJ1-1
DNA: TGCGCCAGCAGCTTGGTGAGGGGCGTCGGGAACACTGAAGCTTTCTTT
CDR3: CASSLVRGVGNTEAFF

size: many
D: .
V: TRBV15
J: TRBJ2-2
DNA: TGTGCCACCAGCAAGGGGGGACAGACCAACACCGGGGAGCTGTTTTTT
CDR3: CATSKGGQTNTGELFF

size: many
D: .
V: TRBV29-1
J: TRBJ2-1
DNA: TGCAGCGTTGAGGGGCCTAACAATGAGCAGTTCTTC
CDR3: CSVEGPNNEQFF

size: many
D: .
V: TRBV2
J: TRBJ1-2
DNA: TGTGCCAGCAGACCCGGGCACCCGCTATTCTATGGCTACACCTTC
CDR3: CASRPGHPLFYGYTF

size: many
D: .
V: TRBV5-1
J: TRBJ2-6
DNA: TGCGCCAGCAGCCCATCGACAGTTCACTCTGGGGCCAACGTCCTGACTTTC
CDR3: CASSPSTVHSGANVLTF

size: many
D: TRBD2
V: TRBV2
J: TRBJ2-7
DNA: TGTGCCAGCAGTGAGGCCGGGGGGGCCTCGGGATACGAGCAGTACTTC
CDR3: CASSEAGGASGYEQYF

size: many
D: TRBD2
V: TRBV20-1
J: TRBJ2-5
DNA: TGCAGTGCTTTACTAGCGGGGACTTCCTATAACCAGTACTTC
CDR3: CSALLAGTSYNQYF

size: medium-sized
D: .
V: TRBV7-9
J: TRBJ1-4
DNA: TGTGCCAGCAGCTTCGACGGGACGAGAGAAAAACTGTTTTTT
CDR3: CASSFDGTREKLFF

size: many
D: .
V: TRBV12-3/TRBV12-4
J: TRBJ2-2
DNA: TGTGCCAGCATTCAGGGGTCCCACGGGGAGCTGTTTTTT
CDR3: CASIQGSHGELFF

size: few
D: .
V: TRBV2
J: TRBJ1-6
DNA: TGTGCCAGCAGTGAGGGTTTATATAATTCACCCCTCCACTTT
CDR3: CASSEGLYNSPLHF

size: many
D: TRBD2
V: TRBV29-1
J: TRBJ2-7
DNA: TGCAGCGCCGGATTGACTAGCGGGAGTCTGGGGCAGTACTTC
CDR3: CSAGLTSGSLGQYF

size: many
D: .
V: TRBV25-1
J: TRBJ2-1
DNA: TGTGCCAGCAGTGCTCCACTAGTGTGGGGACTCAATGAGCAGTTCTTC
CDR3: CASSAPLVWGLNEQFF

size: many
D: TRBD1
V: TRBV7-8
J: TRBJ1-2
DNA: TGTGCCAGCAGCCGATCGGACAGGCGGAACTATGGCTACACCTTC
CDR3: CASSRSDRRNYGYTF

size: many
D: .
V: TRBV18
J: TRBJ2-7
DNA: TGTGCCAGCTCACCATTTCGACTTCAAGGGGAATACGAGCAGTACTTC
CDR3: CASSPFRLQGEYEQYF

size: many
D: .
V: TRBV5-1
J: TRBJ2-5
DNA: TGCGCCAGCAGCCTAACGAAAGAGACCCAGTACTTC
CDR3: CASSLTKETQYF

size: many
D: .
V: TRBV7-2
J: TRBJ2-3
DNA: TGTGCCAGCAGACCTCATTCCCAGGCTACAGATACGCAGTATTTT
CDR3: CASRPHSQATDTQYF

size: many
D: .
V: TRBV28
J: TRBJ1-1
DNA: TGTGCCAGCAGTTTAGGAGGGAACGGGGGGGTCGCTGAAGCTTTCTTT
CDR3: CASSLGGNGGVAEAFF

size: many
D: TRBD2
V: TRBV5-1
J: TRBJ2-1
DNA: TGCGCCAGCAGCTCCTATCCGGGACTAGCGGGGAACAATGAGCAGTTCTTC
CDR3: CASSSYPGLAGNNEQFF

size: many
D: .
V: TRBV7-2
J: TRBJ1-5
DNA: TGTGCCAGCAGCTTAGGGGGAAAGGGTCAGCCCCAGCATTTT
CDR3: CASSLGGKGQPQHF

size: many
D: .
V: TRBV7-6
J: TRBJ1-6
DNA: TGTGCCAGTGGGCTTGGGGAAATAGACGGGAGCTCCTATAATTCACCCCTCCACTTT
CDR3: CASGLGEIDGSSYNSPLHF

size: many
D: .
V: TRBV7-6
J: TRBJ2-5
DNA: TGTGCCAGCACCATCTTGGTCGCCCAACCTCAAGAGACCCAGTACTTC
CDR3: CASTILVAQPQETQYF

size: medium-sized
D: TRBD2
V: TRBV6-5
J: TRBJ2-3
DNA: TGTGCCAGCAGTTATACTAGCGGGGGGGCCGATACGCAGTATTTT
CDR3: CASSYTSGGADTQYF

size: few
D: .
V: TRBV2
J: TRBJ1-5
DNA: TGTGCCAGCAGTGAGGGCAGGGCGAGGGGCAATCAGCCCCAGCATTTT
CDR3: CASSEGRARGNQPQHF

size: many
D: .
V: TRBV5-5
J: TRBJ2-1
DNA: TGTGCCAGCAGCCCGGCGGCTGCCATCCTAGACAATGAGCAGTTCTTC
CDR3: CASSPAAAILDNEQFF

size: many
D: .
V: TRBV5-1
J: TRBJ2-5
DNA: TGCGCCAGCAGCTTGTTCGGGACGCCGAAAGGAGACCAGTACTTC
CDR3: CASSLFGTPKGDQYF

size: many
D: .
V: TRBV19
J: TRBJ1-3
DNA: TGTGCCAGTAGCCGAAGGTTTGTGGATAACACCATATATTTT
CDR3: CASSRRFVDNTIYF

size: many
D: .
V: TRBV24-1
J: TRBJ2-1
DNA: TGTGCCACCAGTCCCCGGGTGAGGTCTCTAGCATACAATGAGCAGTTCTTC
CDR3: CATSPRVRSLAYNEQFF

size: many
D: TRBD2
V: TRBV15
J: TRBJ2-2
DNA: TGTGCCACCAGCAGAGGAACGGACTGGCGGGAGGACACCGGGGAGCTGTTTTTT
CDR3: CATSRGTDWREDTGELFF

size: many
D: TRBD2
V: TRBV12-3/TRBV12-4
J: TRBJ2-3
DNA: TGTGCCAGCAGTTACCGGACTAGCGGGGCCTCAGATACGCAGTATTTT
CDR3: CASSYRTSGASDTQYF

size: many
D: TRBD2
V: TRBV5-1
J: TRBJ2-3
DNA: TGCGCCAGCAGCTTGGGAAGTAGCGGGGGGAAGGATACGCAGTATTTT
CDR3: CASSLGSSGGKDTQYF

size: many
D: TRBD1
V: TRBV6-6
J: TRBJ1-2
DNA: TGTGCCAGCAGTTACTCAGGGGGACAGAAAGACTATGGCTACACCTTC
CDR3: CASSYSGGQKDYGYTF

size: many
D: TRBD1
V: TRBV28
J: TRBJ2-7
DNA: TGTGCCACCCAGAGAGGGGGCGTCTACGAGCAGTACTTC
CDR3: CATQRGGVYEQYF

size: many
D: .
V: TRBV27
J: TRBJ2-3
DNA: TGTGCCAGCAGTTCCACAGATACGCAGTATTTT
CDR3: CASSSTDTQYF

size: many
D: TRBD2
V: TRBV12-5
J: TRBJ2-3
DNA: TGTGCTAGTGGTTTGAGCGGGGGGACAGATACGCAGTATTTT
CDR3: CASGLSGGTDTQYF

size: many
D: .
V: TRBV5-1
J: TRBJ1-3
DNA: TGCGCCAGCAGCAGCGGACAGAGGGGCGCTGGAAACACCATATATTTT
CDR3: CASSSGQRGAGNTIYF

size: many
D: .
V: TRBV12-3/TRBV12-4
J: TRBJ2-1
DNA: TGTGCCAGCAGACAGGGCGGTGAGCAGTTCTTC
CDR3: CASRQGGEQFF

size: .
D: .
V: TRBV20-1
J: TRBJ2-1
DNA: TGCAGTGCTAGATACCCGGACAATGGGCAGATCTTC
CDR3: CSARYPDNGQIF

size: many
D: .
V: TRBV11-2
J: TRBJ1-1
DNA: TGTGCCAGCAGCTTACTGGGTGGCTCTGAAGCTTTCTTT
CDR3: CASSLLGGSEAFF